Sequencing of this T cell receptor beta chain was carried out in a study of T cell responses to AZD1222 COVID-19 vaccine (dated by TCRdb to about 2021). A note on the overall study: A total of over 230 trial participants underwent TCR sequencing, of whom some 210 received two doses of AZD1222 and some 26 received two doses of the MenACWY control vaccine. Trial participants were enrolled by age into 18-55, 56-69 and 70-plus year subgroups, with 148, 28 and 57 TCR-sequenced participants respectively.

The CDR3 measures 14 amino acids from cysteine to phenylalanine. The sequence is cut down to CDR3 DNA, 42 bases in frame from base 1. For CDR1 and CDR2, the germline V gene lists SGHTA and FQGNSA. Trimming accounts for 4 bases at V and 6 bases at J, while the number of junction bases matched to no gene is 5. This specimen's time point label, per the study, means: about 28 days (+/-7) after the second vaccine dose. AZD1222 recipients with second doses at about 4 weeks or about 12 weeks were pooled, because spike-specific TCR depth and breadth did not differ between schedules. Vaccinee samples came from UK trials COV001 and COV002, including a single-blind randomized controlled phase 2/3 trial of AZD1222 (ChAdOx1 nCoV-19) in healthy adults. For TCRbeta chain sequencing, PBMC samples from trial participants were taken at day 0 and at day 28 after the second dose. The CDR3 regions of human TCRbeta chains were analyzed by immunosequencing. The original pipeline was this. Repertoire TCRs were checked for matches against a reference library of SARS-CoV-2-specific TCRs that had been generated using the MIRA antigen-specificity platform. Breadth meant the fraction of unique TCRs that were SARS-CoV-2-associated, whereas depth meant the fraction of total T cells that were SARS-CoV-2-associated. Using the MIRA data, each spike-specific TCR was assigned both to the spike region to which the TCR was reactive and to a CD4 or CD8 class. Log10-transformed breadth and depth values were compared by one-way ANOVA with Sidak's multiple comparisons tests. This immuneACCESS table, as held by TCRdb, lists in-frame sequences with V and J called but not all clones. Of the missing ones, under half trace to an unresolved V gene in checked studies; the others have no known cause. V, J and clone size are taken as reported in that table, and D and trimming were inferred from the DNA itself. For this sample the table gives over 95,000 clones, of which approximately 93% were detected only once. 6.5% to 10% of the sample comes from the top ten.

Overall results and qualifications from the work: In the small 56-69-year group, the increase in depth fell short of significance, most likely because of low power. Because no day 14 peak-response samples were available, repertoires were characterized only after the peak T cell response. Most participants were white British and females outnumbered males, and the authors suggested that clonal diversity may have been underestimated. Conclusions about previously exposed vaccinees were limited because only six AZD1222 recipients were SARS-CoV-2 seropositive at baseline. The whole spike protein was spanned by vaccine-associated CD4 TCRs, and dominant responses were seen in regions 160-218 and 743-854. Nearly half of unique spike-specific TCRs reportedly recognized epitopes outside regions mutated in the B.1.351 and B.1.1.7 variants. A significant rise in spike-specific TCR breadth and depth was observed after two AZD1222 doses relative to day 0 and relative to MenACWY recipients.

This clone was observed once. The specificity of this receptor is unknown. Per-base qualities were not stored, and no clone one base away is much larger. The chain employs TRBV7-2 and TRBJ2-3; TRBD2 matches 9 bases in the middle. This clonotype originated in an adult who received the AZD1222 COVID-19 vaccine. Sequencing was performed on peripheral blood, taken 28 days after the second AZD1222 dose. DNA sequence: TGTGCCAGCAGCTCGGGACTAGCTGGGGATACGCAGTATTTT. Translated, it gives CASSSGLAGDTQYF.